Listed below are T cell receptor beta chains from one sample, sequenced in a study of blood T cell repertoires in COVID-19. TCRdb keeps only in-frame clones here, not all; method: immunoSEQ multiplex PCR. The sample yields a few hundred thousand clones, 86% seen once. Material: peripheral blood. All receptors derive from a woman aged 70-85 years with COVID-19, enrolled during active disease. The CDR3 runs from the conserved cysteine through the conserved F or W. D genes are given only for firm matches. A row's size may be missing; if present it is once, few, many or a size class.

clone size: .
D gene: .
V gene: TRBV12-5
J gene: TRBJ1-1
CDR3 protein: CASGSSLNTEAFF
CDR3 DNA: TGTGCTAGTGGTTCCTCCTTGAACACTGAAGCTTTCTTT

clone size: .
D gene: TRBD2
V gene: TRBV19
J gene: TRBJ2-5
CDR3 protein: CAAASGEQETQYF
CDR3 DNA: TGTGCCGCGGCTAGCGGGGAGCAAGAGACCCAGTACTTC

clone size: .
D gene: TRBD2
V gene: TRBV27
J gene: TRBJ2-7
CDR3 protein: CASAPAGGYEQYF
CDR3 DNA: TGTGCCAGCGCCCCAGCGGGGGGCTACGAGCAGTACTTC

clone size: few
D gene: .
V gene: TRBV24-1
J gene: TRBJ1-5
CDR3 protein: CATSDYISNQPQHF
CDR3 DNA: TGTGCCACCAGTGATTACATAAGCAATCAGCCCCAGCATTTT

clone size: once
D gene: .
V gene: TRBV6-1
J gene: TRBJ1-4
CDR3 protein: CASSEWGGPEKLFF
CDR3 DNA: TGTGCCAGCAGTGAATGGGGGGGGCCCGAAAAACTGTTTTTT

clone size: .
D gene: TRBD2
V gene: TRBV7-2
J gene: TRBJ2-2
CDR3 protein: CASSLSGLAGTGELFF
CDR3 DNA: TGTGCCAGCAGCTTAAGCGGACTAGCGGGAACCGGGGAGCTGTTTTTT

clone size: .
D gene: TRBD2
V gene: TRBV6-5
J gene: TRBJ2-3
CDR3 protein: CASSPVAGGYTQYF
CDR3 DNA: TGTGCCAGCAGTCCGGTAGCGGGGGGATATACGCAGTATTTT

clone size: once
D gene: TRBD2
V gene: TRBV28
J gene: TRBJ2-5
CDR3 protein: CASGVSGGALETQYF
CDR3 DNA: TGTGCCAGCGGGGTTAGCGGGGGGGCCCTGGAGACCCAGTACTTC

clone size: once
D gene: TRBD2
V gene: TRBV20-1
J gene: TRBJ2-5
CDR3 protein: CSPGGQETQYF
CDR3 DNA: TGCAGCCCGGGGGGGCAAGAGACCCAGTACTTC

clone size: few
D gene: .
V gene: TRBV18
J gene: TRBJ1-1
CDR3 protein: CASSPSAVMNTEAFF
CDR3 DNA: TGTGCCAGCTCACCGTCAGCGGTTATGAACACTGAAGCTTTCTTT

clone size: .
D gene: TRBD1
V gene: TRBV6-5
J gene: TRBJ2-7
CDR3 protein: CASSRTGNYEQYF
CDR3 DNA: TGTGCCAGCAGTCGGACAGGTAACTACGAGCAGTACTTC

clone size: .
D gene: TRBD1
V gene: TRBV5-6
J gene: TRBJ1-1
CDR3 protein: CASTSTDRESRADTEAFF
CDR3 DNA: TGTGCCAGCACCTCCACCGACAGGGAGAGTCGGGCGGACACTGAAGCTTTCTTT

clone size: .
D gene: .
V gene: TRBV9
J gene: TRBJ1-2
CDR3 protein: CASSVDGFSGYGYTF
CDR3 DNA: TGTGCCAGCAGCGTAGACGGTTTCTCGGGCTATGGCTACACCTTC

clone size: .
D gene: .
V gene: TRBV6-5
J gene: TRBJ2-7
CDR3 protein: CASRLKQGTYEQYF
CDR3 DNA: TGTGCCAGCAGACTCAAACAGGGTACCTACGAGCAGTACTTC

clone size: many
D gene: .
V gene: TRBV9
J gene: TRBJ1-3
CDR3 protein: CASSSGGGSGNTIYF
CDR3 DNA: TGTGCCAGCAGCTCGGGAGGGGGAAGTGGAAACACCATATATTTT

clone size: .
D gene: TRBD1
V gene: TRBV7-2
J gene: TRBJ1-2
CDR3 protein: CASSLWGQETYGYTF
CDR3 DNA: TGTGCCAGCAGCTTATGGGGACAGGAGACCTATGGCTACACCTTC

clone size: .
D gene: .
V gene: TRBV6-5
J gene: TRBJ1-1
CDR3 protein: CASSYGMNTEAFF
CDR3 DNA: TGTGCCAGCAGTTACGGCATGAACACTGAAGCTTTCTTT

clone size: .
D gene: TRBD1
V gene: TRBV27
J gene: TRBJ2-3
CDR3 protein: CASSKTGPDTQYF
CDR3 DNA: TGTGCCAGCAGTAAGACAGGGCCTGATACGCAGTATTTT

clone size: .
D gene: .
V gene: TRBV28
J gene: TRBJ2-3
CDR3 protein: CASRASTDTQYF
CDR3 DNA: TGTGCCAGCAGAGCCAGCACAGATACGCAGTATTTT